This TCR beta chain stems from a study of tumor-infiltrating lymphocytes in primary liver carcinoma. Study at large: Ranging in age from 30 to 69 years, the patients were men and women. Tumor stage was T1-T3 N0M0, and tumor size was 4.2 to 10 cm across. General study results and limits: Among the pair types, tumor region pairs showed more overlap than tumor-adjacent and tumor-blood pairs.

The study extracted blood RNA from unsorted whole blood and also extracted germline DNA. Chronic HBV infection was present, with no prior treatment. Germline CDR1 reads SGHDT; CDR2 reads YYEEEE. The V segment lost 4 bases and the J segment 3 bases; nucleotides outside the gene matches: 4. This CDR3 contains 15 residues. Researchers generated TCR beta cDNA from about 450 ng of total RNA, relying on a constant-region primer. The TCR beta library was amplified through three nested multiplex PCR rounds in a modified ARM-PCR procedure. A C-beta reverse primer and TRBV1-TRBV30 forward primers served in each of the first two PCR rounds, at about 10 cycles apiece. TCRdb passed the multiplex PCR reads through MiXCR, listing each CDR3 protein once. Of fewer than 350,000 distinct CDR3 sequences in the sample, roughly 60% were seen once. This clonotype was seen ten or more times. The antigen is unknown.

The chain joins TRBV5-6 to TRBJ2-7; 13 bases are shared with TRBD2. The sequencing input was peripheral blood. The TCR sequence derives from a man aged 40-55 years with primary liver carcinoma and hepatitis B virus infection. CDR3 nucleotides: TGTGCCAGCAGCCTCGGACTAGCGGGAGACTACGAGCAGTACTTC. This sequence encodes CASSLGLAGDYEQYF.